The present T cell receptor beta chain was sequenced within a study of shared clonotypes between healthy human individuals. Sequencing used immunoSEQ multiplex PCR; TCRdb keeps in-frame clones, though not all of them. This table holds about 1 million clones, around 76% found once. Study-wide findings and caveats: Clonotype sharing across donors was expected to vary with sequencing depth.

About this clone: Its target is unknown.

V was pared by 1 base and J by 2 bases, with 13 bases between. Germline assignment: CDR1 SGHNT and CDR2 YYREEE (reference sequence). The CDR3 length is 17 residues. The J gene is TRBJ2-6, the V gene TRBV5-4; TRBD2 is a possible D gene (6 bases). The receptor comes from a man aged 18 to 30 in good health. Sample: memory CD4+ T cells sorted from blood. Noted subset: CD45RA-negative fraction. CDR3 in amino acids: CASSLPGLTTGANVLTF. CDR3 bases: TGTGCCAGCAGCTTGCCGGGACTGACAACTGGGGCCAACGTCCTGACTTTC.